This T cell receptor (beta chain) was sequenced in a study of beta chain features in type 1 diabetes. Overall study findings and caveats: VDJ junctions from type 1 diabetes patients carried fewer insertions and larger deletions. Among all four CD4+ subsets, Type 1 diabetes patients had TCRB CDR3s that were moderately but significantly shorter.

The investigators reverse transcribed all of the isolated RNA, so they sequenced expressed TCRB transcripts. Sequencing was performed with immunoSEQ multiplex PCR; in TCRdb, only in-frame clones are kept and a portion is missing. The sample holds 95,000 to 150,000 clones, about 16% seen once. The CDR3 runs 12 residues. CDR1 and CDR2 (germline): SQVTM, ANQGSEA. Trimming shortened V by 1 base and J by 5 bases, and 9 bases separated the two germline ends. Worth noting for this clone: Its antigen is undetermined.

Sequencing input: central memory CD4+ T cells from blood. The rearrangement joins TRBV29-1 to TRBJ2-7, with a tentative D call TRBD1 (5 bases). The source is a young man with type 1 diabetes. In nucleotides, the CDR3 is TGCAGCGTTGAAGGGGGCTTAAACGAGCAGTACTTC. It encodes CSVEGGLNEQYF.